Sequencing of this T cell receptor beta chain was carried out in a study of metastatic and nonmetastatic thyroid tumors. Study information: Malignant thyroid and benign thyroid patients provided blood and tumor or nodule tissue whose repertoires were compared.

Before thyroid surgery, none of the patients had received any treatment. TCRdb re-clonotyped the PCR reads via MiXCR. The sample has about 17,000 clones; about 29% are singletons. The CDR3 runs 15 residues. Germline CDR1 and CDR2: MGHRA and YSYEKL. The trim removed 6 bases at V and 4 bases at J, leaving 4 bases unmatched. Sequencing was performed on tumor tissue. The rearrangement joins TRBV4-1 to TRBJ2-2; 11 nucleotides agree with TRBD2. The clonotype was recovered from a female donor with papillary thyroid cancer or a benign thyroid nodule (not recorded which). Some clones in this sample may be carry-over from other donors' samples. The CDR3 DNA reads TGCGCCAGCAGGGCCGGGACTAGCGGCACCGGGGAGCTGTTTTTT. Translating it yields CASRAGTSGTGELFF.